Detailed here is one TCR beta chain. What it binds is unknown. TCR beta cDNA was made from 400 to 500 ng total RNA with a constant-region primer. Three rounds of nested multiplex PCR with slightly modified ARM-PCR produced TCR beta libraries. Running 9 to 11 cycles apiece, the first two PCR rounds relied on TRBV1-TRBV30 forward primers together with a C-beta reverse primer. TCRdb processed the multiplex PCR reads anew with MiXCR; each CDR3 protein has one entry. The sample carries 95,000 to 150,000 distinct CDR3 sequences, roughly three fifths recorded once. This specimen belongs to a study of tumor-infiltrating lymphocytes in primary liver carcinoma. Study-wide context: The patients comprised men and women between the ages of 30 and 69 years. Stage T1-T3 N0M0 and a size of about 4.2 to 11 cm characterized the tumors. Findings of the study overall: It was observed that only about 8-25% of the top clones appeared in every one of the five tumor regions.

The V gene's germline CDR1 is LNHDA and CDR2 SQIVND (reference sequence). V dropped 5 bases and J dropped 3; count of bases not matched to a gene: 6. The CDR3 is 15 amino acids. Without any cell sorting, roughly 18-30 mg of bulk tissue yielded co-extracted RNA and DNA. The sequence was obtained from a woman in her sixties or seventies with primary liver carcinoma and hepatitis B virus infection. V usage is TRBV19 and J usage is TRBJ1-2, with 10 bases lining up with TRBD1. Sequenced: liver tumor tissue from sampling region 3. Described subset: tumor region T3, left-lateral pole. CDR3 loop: CASSPDRGSDYGYTF. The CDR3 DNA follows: TGTGCCAGTAGTCCGGACAGGGGGAGCGACTATGGCTACACCTTC. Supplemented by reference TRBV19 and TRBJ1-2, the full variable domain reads DGGITQSPKYLFRKEGQNVTLSCEQNLNHDAMYWYRQDPGQGLRLIYYSQIVNDFQKGDIAEGYSVSREKKESFPLTVTSAQKNPTAFYLCASSPDRGSDYGYTFGSGTRLTVV.